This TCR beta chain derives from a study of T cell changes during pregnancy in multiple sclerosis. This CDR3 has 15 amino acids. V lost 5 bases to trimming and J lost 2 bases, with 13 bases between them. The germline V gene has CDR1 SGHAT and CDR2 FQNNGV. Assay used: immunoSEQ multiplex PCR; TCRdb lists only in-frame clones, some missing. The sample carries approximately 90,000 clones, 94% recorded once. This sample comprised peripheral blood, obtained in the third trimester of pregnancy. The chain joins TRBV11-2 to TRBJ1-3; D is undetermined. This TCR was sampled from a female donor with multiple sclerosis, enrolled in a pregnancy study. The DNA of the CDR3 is TGTGCCAGCAGCCGCACCCGGGGTCCTGGAAACACCATATATTTT. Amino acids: CASSRTRGPGNTIYF.